This TCR beta chain originates from a study of T cells after posttransplantation cyclophosphamide. Study-wide results and limits: Recipient CMV seropositivity and CMV reactivation strongly tracked TRB clonality.

This clone was seen a handful of times. Its antigen remains unidentified. Germline CDR1 MNHNY, CDR2 SVGAGI (reference sequence). V was cut by 5 bases and J by 7 bases, with 11 bases left in between. The CDR3 covers 13 residues. Measured with immunoSEQ multiplex PCR; TCRdb has only the in-frame clones, and not every one. The table has tens of thousands of clones, roughly 92% seen once. This chain links TRBV6-6 with TRBJ1-4; no definite D call. The sequencing sample was made of PBMCs. This TCR derives from a woman between 50 and 59 years old in good health and a related stem cell transplant donor. The CDR3 protein is CASSLPLLEKLFF. The CDR3 DNA reads as TGTGCCAGCAGTCTCCCTCTACTTGAAAAACTGTTTTTT.